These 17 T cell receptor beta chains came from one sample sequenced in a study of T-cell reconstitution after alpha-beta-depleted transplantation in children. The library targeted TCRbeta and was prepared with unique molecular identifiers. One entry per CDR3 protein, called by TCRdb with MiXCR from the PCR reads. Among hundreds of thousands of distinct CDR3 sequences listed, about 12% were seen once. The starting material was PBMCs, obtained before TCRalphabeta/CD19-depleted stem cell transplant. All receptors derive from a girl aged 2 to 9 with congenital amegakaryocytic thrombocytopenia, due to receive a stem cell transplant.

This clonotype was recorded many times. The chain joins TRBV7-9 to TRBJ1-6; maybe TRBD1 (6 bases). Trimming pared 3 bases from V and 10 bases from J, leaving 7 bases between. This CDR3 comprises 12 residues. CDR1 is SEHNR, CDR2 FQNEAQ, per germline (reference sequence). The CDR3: CASSFGGSPLHF. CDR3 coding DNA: TGTGCCAGCAGCTTCGGGGGCTCACCCCTCCACTTT.

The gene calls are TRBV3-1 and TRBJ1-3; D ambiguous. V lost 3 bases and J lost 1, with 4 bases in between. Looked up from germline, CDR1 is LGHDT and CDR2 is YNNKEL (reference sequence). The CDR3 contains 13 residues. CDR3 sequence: CASSHMSGNTIYF. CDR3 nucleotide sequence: TGTGCCAGCAGCCATATGTCTGGAAACACCATATATTTT. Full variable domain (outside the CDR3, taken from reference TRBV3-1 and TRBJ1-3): DTAVSQTPKYLVTQMGNDKSIKCEQNLGHDTMYWYKQDSKKFLKIMFSYNNKELIINETVPNRFSPKSPDKAHLNLHINSLELGDSAVYFCASSHMSGNTIYFGEGSWLTVV.

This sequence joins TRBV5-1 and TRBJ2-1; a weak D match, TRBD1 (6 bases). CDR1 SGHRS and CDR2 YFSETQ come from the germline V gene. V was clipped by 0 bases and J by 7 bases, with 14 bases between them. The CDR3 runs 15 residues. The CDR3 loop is CASSLALGQGNEQFF. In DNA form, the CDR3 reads TGCGCCAGCAGCTTGGCTTTAGGGCAGGGGAATGAGCAGTTCTTC.

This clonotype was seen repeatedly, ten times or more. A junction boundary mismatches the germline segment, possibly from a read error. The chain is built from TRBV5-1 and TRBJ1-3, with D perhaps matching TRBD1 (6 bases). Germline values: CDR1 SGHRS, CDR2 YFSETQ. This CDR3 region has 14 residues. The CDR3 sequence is CASSLGPTGHLVDF. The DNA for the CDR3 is TGCGCCAGCAGCTTGGGTCCGACAGGCCACCTTGTTGATTTT.

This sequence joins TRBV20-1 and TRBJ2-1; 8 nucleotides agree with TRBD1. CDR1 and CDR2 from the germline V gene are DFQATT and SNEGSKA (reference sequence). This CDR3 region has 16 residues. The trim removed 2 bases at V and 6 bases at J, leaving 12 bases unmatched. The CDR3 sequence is CSARLPGGWMGNEQFF. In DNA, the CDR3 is TGCAGTGCTAGACTCCCAGGGGGCTGGATGGGCAATGAGCAGTTCTTC.

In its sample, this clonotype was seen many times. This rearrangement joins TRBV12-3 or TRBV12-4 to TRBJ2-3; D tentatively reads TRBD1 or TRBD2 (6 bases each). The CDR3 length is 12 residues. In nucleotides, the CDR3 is TGTGCGGGGGGCGTTAGCACAGATACGCAGTATTTT. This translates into CAGGVSTDTQYF.

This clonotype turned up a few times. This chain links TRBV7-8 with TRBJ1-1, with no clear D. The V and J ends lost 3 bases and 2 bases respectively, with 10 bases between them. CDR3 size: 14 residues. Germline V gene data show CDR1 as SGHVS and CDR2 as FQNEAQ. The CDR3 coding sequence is TGTGCCAGCAGCTTGACGACGGTAAACACTGAAGCTTTCTTT. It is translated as CASSLTTVNTEAFF. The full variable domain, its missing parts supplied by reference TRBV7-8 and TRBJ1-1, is GAGVSQSPRYKVAKRGQDVALRCDPISGHVSLFWYQQALGQGPEFLTYFQNEAQLDKSGLPSDRFFAERPEGSVSTLKIQRTQQEDSAVYLCASSLTTVNTEAFFGQGTRLTVV.

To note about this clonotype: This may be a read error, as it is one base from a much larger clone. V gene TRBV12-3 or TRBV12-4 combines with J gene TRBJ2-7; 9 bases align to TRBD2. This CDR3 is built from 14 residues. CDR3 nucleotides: TGTGCCACCAGTTTAGGGCTACTAGCGGGTGAGCAGTACTTC. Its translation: CATSLGLLAGEQYF.

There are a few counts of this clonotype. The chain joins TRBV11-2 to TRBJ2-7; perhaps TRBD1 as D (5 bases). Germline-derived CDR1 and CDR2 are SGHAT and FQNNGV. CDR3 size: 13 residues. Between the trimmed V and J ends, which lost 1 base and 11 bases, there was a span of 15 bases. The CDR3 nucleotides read TGTGCCAGCAGCTTAGTGTCCTCGGCAGGGAAGTACTTC. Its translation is CASSLVSSAGKYF.

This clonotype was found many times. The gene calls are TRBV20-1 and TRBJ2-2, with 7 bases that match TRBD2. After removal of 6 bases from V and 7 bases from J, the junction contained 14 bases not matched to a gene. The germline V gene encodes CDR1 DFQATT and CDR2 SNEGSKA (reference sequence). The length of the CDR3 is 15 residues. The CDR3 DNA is TGCAGTGCGTTATCGAGCGGGATTACGGACGGGGAGCTGTTTTTT. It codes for CSALSSGITDGELFF.

CDR3 sequence (DNA): TGCAGCGTTGTCCGGGGGGATGGCACTGAAGCTTTCTTT. Its translation: CSVVRGDGTEAFF. This chain links TRBV29-1 with TRBJ1-1; TRBD1 is a possible D gene (5 bases). CDR3 length: 13 amino acids. The ends were cut back, 4 bases at V and 4 bases at J, with 13 bases in the middle. Looked up from germline, CDR1 is SQVTM and CDR2 is ANQGSEA. The complete variable domain, with remaining parts taken from reference TRBV29-1 and TRBJ1-1, reads SAVISQKPSRDICQRGTSLTIQCQVDSQVTMMFWYRQQPGQSLTLIATANQGSEATYESGFVIDKFPISRPNLTFSTLTVSNMSPEDSSIYLCSVVRGDGTEAFFGQGTRLTVV.

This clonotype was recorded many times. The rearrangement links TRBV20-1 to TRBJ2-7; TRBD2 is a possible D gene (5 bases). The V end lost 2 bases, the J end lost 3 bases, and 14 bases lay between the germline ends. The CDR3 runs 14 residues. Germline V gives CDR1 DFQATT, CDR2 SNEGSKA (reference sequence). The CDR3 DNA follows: TGCAGTGCTAGACCCCCCCCGGGAAACTACGAGCAGTACTTC. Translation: CSARPPPGNYEQYF.

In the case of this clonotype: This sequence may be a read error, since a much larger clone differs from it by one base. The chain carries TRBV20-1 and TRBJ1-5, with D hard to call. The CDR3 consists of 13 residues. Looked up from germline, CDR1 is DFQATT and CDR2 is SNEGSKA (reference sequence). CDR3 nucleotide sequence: TGCAGTGCTAGAGTAGGGAGCAATCAGCCCCAGCCTTTT. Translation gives CSARVGSNQPQPF.

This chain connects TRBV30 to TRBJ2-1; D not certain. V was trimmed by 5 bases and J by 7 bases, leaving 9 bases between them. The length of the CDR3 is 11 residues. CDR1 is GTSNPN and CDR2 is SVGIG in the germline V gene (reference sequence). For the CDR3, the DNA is TGTGCCTGGTCCCCTTTGAATGAGCAGTTCTTC. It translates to CAWSPLNEQFF.

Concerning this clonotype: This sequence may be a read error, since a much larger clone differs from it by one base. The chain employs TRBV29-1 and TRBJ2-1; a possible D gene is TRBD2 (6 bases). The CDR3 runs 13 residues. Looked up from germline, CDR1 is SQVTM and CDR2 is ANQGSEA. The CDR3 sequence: CSADYPTYNEPFF. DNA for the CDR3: TGCAGCGCGGACTATCCTACCTACAATGAGCCGTTCTTC.

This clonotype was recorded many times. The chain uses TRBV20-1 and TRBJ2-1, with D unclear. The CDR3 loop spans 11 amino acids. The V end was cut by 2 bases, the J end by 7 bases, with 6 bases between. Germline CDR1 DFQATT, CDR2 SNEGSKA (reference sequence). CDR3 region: CSARLINEQFF. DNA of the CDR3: TGCAGTGCTAGATTAATAAATGAGCAGTTCTTC.

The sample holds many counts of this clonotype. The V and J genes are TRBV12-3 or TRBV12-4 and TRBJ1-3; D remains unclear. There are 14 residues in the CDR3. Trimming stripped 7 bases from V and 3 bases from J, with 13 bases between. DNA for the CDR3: TGTGCCAGCATTTTCAAGGAAGGTGGAAACACCATATATTTT. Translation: CASIFKEGGNTIYF.